This T cell receptor (beta chain) came from a study of blood T cell repertoires in COVID-19. Study overall: COVID-19 samples collected from the United States, Italy and Spain covered acute and convalescent phases.

Note on this clone: Other nucleotide sequences in the sample specify the same CDR3.

This CDR3 comprises 13 residues. Per germline, CDR1 LNHDA and CDR2 SQIVND (reference sequence). The V end lost 4 bases, the J end lost 4 bases, and 8 bases lay between the germline ends. The repertoire was sequenced with immunoSEQ multiplex PCR; TCRdb's copy has only in-frame clones and lacks some. The sample lists a few hundred thousand clones, more than 85% occurring once. The receptor was isolated from a man aged 18 to 29 with active or convalescent COVID-19. Sequencing was carried out using peripheral blood. The rearrangement uses TRBV19 and TRBJ1-5, with D possibly TRBD1 on 5 matching bases. In DNA, the CDR3 is TGTGCCAGTAGTAGGCAGGGAAATCAGCCCCAGCATTTT. Amino acid sequence: CASSRQGNQPQHF. Variable domain in full (rest from reference TRBV19 and TRBJ1-5): DGGITQSPKYLFRKEGQNVTLSCEQNLNHDAMYWYRQDPGQGLRLIYYSQIVNDFQKGDIAEGYSVSREKKESFPLTVTSAQKNPTAFYLCASSRQGNQPQHFGDGTRLSIL.